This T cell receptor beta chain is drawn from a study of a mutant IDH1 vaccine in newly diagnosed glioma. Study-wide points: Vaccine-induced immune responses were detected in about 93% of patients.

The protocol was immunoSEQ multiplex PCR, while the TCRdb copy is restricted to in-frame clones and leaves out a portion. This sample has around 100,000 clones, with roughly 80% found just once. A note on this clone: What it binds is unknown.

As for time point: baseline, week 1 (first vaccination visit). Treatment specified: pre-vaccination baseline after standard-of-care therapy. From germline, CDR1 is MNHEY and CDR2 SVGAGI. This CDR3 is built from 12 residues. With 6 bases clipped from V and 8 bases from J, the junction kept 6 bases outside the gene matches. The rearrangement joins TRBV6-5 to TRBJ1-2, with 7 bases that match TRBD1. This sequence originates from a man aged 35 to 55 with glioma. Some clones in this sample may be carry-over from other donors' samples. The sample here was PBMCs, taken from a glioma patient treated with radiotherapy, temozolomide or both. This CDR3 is CASRDQGGGYTF. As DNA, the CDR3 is TGTGCCAGCAGGGATCAGGGGGGAGGCTACACCTTC.